What follows are 10 T cell receptor beta chains derived from one specimen sequenced in a study of blood T cell repertoires in COVID-19. The protocol was immunoSEQ multiplex PCR, while the TCRdb copy is restricted to in-frame clones and leaves out a portion. The table includes 120,000 to 150,000 clones, roughly 90% detected once. Sequencing was performed on peripheral blood. Source of these receptors: a human donor in a cohort sampled during active COVID-19.

The CDR3 reads CASSYRTGVYNEQFF. DNA for the CDR3: TGTGCCAGCAGCTATAGGACAGGGGTGTACAATGAGCAGTTCTTC. This sequence joins TRBV7-9 and TRBJ2-1; 9 nucleotides match TRBD1. The ends lost 4 bases at V and 4 bases at J; junction bases unmatched: 5. This CDR3 is 15 amino acids long. Germline CDR1 and CDR2: SEHNR and FQNEAQ (reference sequence).

V is TRBV11-2 and J is TRBJ1-2; the match to TRBD1 covers 9 bases. J was trimmed by 2 bases and V by 5 bases; bases with no gene match: 6. CDR1 and CDR2 (germline): SGHAT, FQNNGV. The CDR3 sequence is 15 residues long. This CDR3 is CASSQDRGRNYGYTF. The CDR3 DNA sequence: TGTGCCAGCAGCCAGGACAGGGGTAGAAACTATGGCTACACCTTC. The entire variable domain, with the rest obtained from reference TRBV11-2 and TRBJ1-2, is as follows: EAGVAQSPRYKIIEKRQSVAFWCNPISGHATLYWYQQILGQGPKLLIQFQNNGVVDDSQLPKDRFSAERLKGVDSTLKIQPAKLEDSAVYLCASSQDRGRNYGYTFGSGTRLTVV.

This clone was picked up one time. The rearrangement uses TRBV7-2 and TRBJ1-2; TRBD1 agrees at 7 bases. The V gene's germline CDR1 is SGHTA and CDR2 FQGNSA. This CDR3 region has 14 residues. The junction had 5 bases not matched to a gene; V was cut back by 3 bases and J by 4 bases. In nucleotides, the CDR3 is TGTGCCAGCAGCTTCTCAGGGGGTTTCTATGGCTACACCTTC. Translating gives CASSFSGGFYGYTF.

The sample holds one count of this clone. The V call is TRBV6-2 or TRBV6-3, the J call TRBJ1-3; no clear D. There are 12 residues in the CDR3. V was trimmed by 6 bases and J by 3 bases, leaving 6 bases between them. Germline loops: CDR1 MNHEY, CDR2 SVGEGT. The CDR3 DNA is TGTGCCAGCAGCCCTCTTGGAAACACCATATATTTT. Protein product: CASSPLGNTIYF.

A few counts support this clone. The V and J genes are TRBV6-2 or TRBV6-3 and TRBJ1-1, with 8 nucleotides matching TRBD1. Germline CDR1 MNHEY, CDR2 SVGEGT. CDR3 size: 15 residues. V lost 0 bases and J lost 5; bases outside the gene matches: 5. Here the CDR3 DNA reads TGTGCCAGCAGTTACTCGAGGACAGGGAGGACTGAAGCTTTCTTT. Translation gives CASSYSRTGRTEAFF.

With regard to this clone: Its ends do not fully match the called genes, so a read error is possible. J is TRBJ2-3 and V is TRBV7-7; the match to TRBD2 covers 12 bases. This CDR3 comprises 21 residues. CDR1 and CDR2 (germline): SSHAT, FNYEAQ (reference sequence). DNA for the CDR3: TGTGCTAGCAGCCACCACCGGGGCCATCTAGCGGGGGGGAGAGGTACAGATACGCAGTATTTT. It codes for CASSHHRGHLAGGRGTDTQYF.

This clone turned up a few times. The chain joins TRBV5-4 to TRBJ1-3; the D gene is possibly TRBD1 (5 bases). Germline CDR1 SGHNT, CDR2 YYREEE (reference sequence). The V end lost 4 bases, the J end lost 0 bases, and 11 bases lay between the germline ends. The CDR3 spans 15 residues. The CDR3, as DNA: TGTGCCAGCAGCCGAGACAGTTCCTCTGGAAACACCATATATTTT. Encoded protein: CASSRDSSSGNTIYF. The variable domain in full, with the rest retrieved from reference TRBV5-4 and TRBJ1-3, is ETGVTQSPTHLIKTRGQQVTLRCSSQSGHNTVSWYQQALGQGPQFIFQYYREEENGRGNFPPRFSGLQFPNYSSELNVNALELDDSALYLCASSRDSSSGNTIYFGEGSWLTVV.

This chain links TRBV12-3 or TRBV12-4 with TRBJ1-1; D is unclear. Between the trimmed V and J ends, which lost 6 bases and 0 bases, there was a span of 8 bases. The CDR3 extends over 13 amino acids. DNA of the CDR3: TGTGCCAGCAGGTCCCAGATGAACACTGAAGCTTTCTTT. Residues: CASRSQMNTEAFF.

This clone was detected once. The chain has TRBV19 and TRBJ1-2; no clear D gene. V gave up 4 bases and J gave up 8 bases, with 11 bases separating them. Germline-derived CDR1 and CDR2 are LNHDA and SQIVND (reference sequence). This CDR3 comprises 12 residues. The CDR3 here is CASSTRRVGYTF. The CDR3 DNA is TGTGCCAGTAGTACCCGACGGGTGGGCTACACCTTC.

The V gene is TRBV9, the J gene TRBJ1-2, with a tentative D call TRBD1 (6 bases). Germline V gene lookup returns CDR1 SGDLS and CDR2 YYNGEE. There are 14 residues in the CDR3. CDR3 protein: CVVRDTSGVYGYTF. CDR3 DNA sequence: TGTGTTGTCCGGGACACCTCCGGAGTCTATGGCTACACCTTC.